The 18 T cell receptor beta chains given below trace back to one sample, sequenced in a study of cytomegalovirus exposure and HLA in healthy donors. PCR primers comprised 60 Vbeta and 13 Jbeta primers. The table came from immunoSEQ multiplex PCR; TCRdb's copy has only in-frame clones and leaves some out. The repertoire includes 90,000 to 120,000 clones, 78% of them detected once, and approximately 2% sits in the top ten. Sequencing was carried out using PBMCs. Receptor source: a woman in her 40s in good health and CMV-seronegative.

The CDR3 region is CASSQNGGGGYTF. In DNA, the CDR3 is TGTGCCAGCAGTCAGAATGGGGGAGGCGGCTACACCTTC. The V and J genes are TRBV11-2 and TRBJ1-2, with D maybe TRBD1 (5 bases). Trimming removed 6 bases at V and 8 bases at J, with 16 bases between. The length of the CDR3 is 13 residues. Germline V gene sequence: CDR1 SGHAT, CDR2 FQNNGV.

The chain couples TRBV6-1 to TRBJ1-3; D perhaps matches TRBD1 (5 bases). Germline V CDR1 and CDR2: MNHNS, SASEGT. The CDR3 has 18 residues. V was shortened by 4 bases and J by 0 bases, with 19 bases between the two germline ends. CDR3 loop: CASSVTSGTSSSGNTIYF. The CDR3 DNA reads TGTGCCAGCAGTGTAACGTCGGGGACTTCGTCCTCTGGAAACACCATATATTTT.

This clone was observed a handful of times. The J gene is TRBJ2-3, the V gene TRBV14; no reliable D call. The CDR3 sequence is 14 residues long. V lost 4 bases and J 0 bases, leaving 8 bases between the germline ends. The germline gives CDR1 SGHDN, CDR2 FVKESK. CDR3 nucleotides: TGTGCCAGCAGCCTTTACTCTAGCACAGATACGCAGTATTTT. Protein: CASSLYSSTDTQYF.

The gene calls are TRBV6-1 and TRBJ2-7, with TRBD1 matching 8 bases. CDR3 length: 14 amino acids. Germline V lookup: CDR1 MNHNS, CDR2 SASEGT. J gave up 0 bases and V 5 bases, and 3 bases lay outside the gene matches. In nucleotides, the CDR3 is TGTGCCAGCAGTCCACAGGGGGTCTCCTACGAGCAGTACTTC. Its protein product is CASSPQGVSYEQYF.

This clone was detected only a few times. V and J are TRBV9 and TRBJ2-3; TRBD2 matches 7 bases. Trimming removed 3 bases from V and 0 bases from J; junction bases left unmatched: 7. From germline, CDR1 is SGDLS and CDR2 YYNGEE. CDR3 length equals 16 residues. The DNA for the CDR3 is TGTGCCAGCAGCGAAATTAGCGGGTCTAGCACAGATACGCAGTATTTT. Its protein is CASSEISGSSTDTQYF.

The CDR3 DNA sequence: TGTGCCAGCAGCCAGATCCAGGGGGTCAACTACGAGCAGTACTTC. Translated, it gives CASSQIQGVNYEQYF. The chain joins TRBV7-9 to TRBJ2-7; 7 bases are a match to TRBD1. Germline CDR1 SEHNR, CDR2 FQNEAQ (reference sequence). CDR3 size: 15 residues. The V gene end was trimmed by 5 bases and the J gene end by 3 bases; junction bases not matched to a gene: 10.

CDR3 loop: CASSLGREEYF. CDR3 DNA sequence: TGTGCCAGCAGCTTGGGTAGGGAGGAGTACTTC. This chain joins TRBV5-6 and TRBJ2-7, with D perhaps matching TRBD2 (6 bases). The CDR3 is 11 amino acids. With 0 bases removed from V and 11 bases from J, the gap between germline ends came to 9 bases. Looked up from germline, CDR1 is SGHDT and CDR2 is YYEEEE. The complete variable domain, with remaining parts taken from reference TRBV5-6 and TRBJ2-7, reads DAGVTQSPTHLIKTRGQQVTLRCSPKSGHDTVSWYQQALGQGPQFIFQYYEEEERQRGNFPDRFSGHQFPNYSSELNVNALLLGDSALYLCASSLGREEYFGPGTRLTVT.

The chain combines TRBV27 with TRBJ2-7, with TRBD2 matching 7 bases. Per germline, CDR1 MNHEY and CDR2 SMNVEV (reference sequence). This CDR3 contains 14 residues. V shed 3 bases, J shed 2 bases, and the junction held 4 bases outside the gene matches. The CDR3 region is CASSFSGGPYEQYF. The DNA of the CDR3 is TGTGCCAGCAGTTTTTCGGGAGGTCCCTACGAGCAGTACTTC.

The J gene is TRBJ2-1, the V gene TRBV7-2; D call uncertain. Germline CDR1 SGHTA, CDR2 FQGNSA. Trimming stripped 0 bases from V and 7 bases from J, with 4 bases between. CDR3 length: 12 residues. DNA for the CDR3: TGTGCCAGCAGCTTAGCGAGAAATGAGCAGTTCTTC. It translates to CASSLARNEQFF.

The chain joins TRBV6-6 to TRBJ1-1, with 7 bases lining up with TRBD1. The V segment lost 2 bases and the J segment 7 bases; nucleotides outside the gene matches: 1. This CDR3 has 12 amino acids. Germline lookup yields CDR1 MNHNY and CDR2 SVGAGI (reference sequence). The DNA of the CDR3 is TGTGCCAGCAGTTACGGGGACAGTGAAGCTTTCTTT. Its translation: CASSYGDSEAFF.

The chain carries TRBV7-2 and TRBJ1-2, with 7 nucleotides matching TRBD1. Per the germline V gene, CDR1 is SGHTA and CDR2 is FQGNSA. The V segment lost 5 bases and the J segment 4 bases; nucleotides outside the gene matches: 19. The CDR3 consists of 18 residues. The CDR3 bases are TGTGCCAGCAGCGCACAAATTTGGGTGACAGGGTTGGGCTATGGCTACACCTTC. Translation gives CASSAQIWVTGLGYGYTF.

The rearrangement uses TRBV5-1 and TRBJ1-6, with D tentatively TRBD1 (6 bases). The CDR3 extends over 15 amino acids. Germline V gives CDR1 SGHRS, CDR2 YFSETQ. V was trimmed by 1 base and J by 5 bases, leaving 10 bases between them. As DNA, the CDR3 is TGCGCCAGCAGCTTGACGGGACAAGATAATTCACCCCTCCACTTT. Translation gives CASSLTGQDNSPLHF.

The V gene is TRBV5-5, the J gene TRBJ2-7; 7 bases match TRBD1. The CDR3 is 16 amino acids. Trimming removed 2 bases from V and 6 bases from J; junction bases left unmatched: 14. Germline values: CDR1 SGHKS, CDR2 YYEKEE (reference sequence). The CDR3: CASSFLPRQGSLEQYF. The DNA for the CDR3 is TGTGCCAGCAGCTTCCTTCCTCGACAGGGATCACTCGAGCAGTACTTC.

The chain combines TRBV7-2 with TRBJ2-7; a weak D match, TRBD2 (5 bases). The V and J ends lost 5 bases and 4 bases respectively, with 12 bases between them. The CDR3 is made up of 13 amino acids. Germline values: CDR1 SGHTA, CDR2 FQGNSA. CDR3 loop: CASSLKSGYEQYF. The CDR3 DNA sequence: TGTGCCAGCAGCCTTAAGAGCGGATACGAGCAGTACTTC.

The chain recombines TRBV5-6 with TRBJ2-6; D gene ambiguous. CDR1 is SGHDT, CDR2 YYEEEE, per germline. The CDR3 consists of 14 residues. V lost 5 bases and J lost 0, with 6 bases in between. DNA for the CDR3: TGTGCCAGCAGTACGCGCTCTGGGGCCAACGTCCTGACTTTC. Its translation is CASSTRSGANVLTF.

The rearrangement joins TRBV7-2 to TRBJ2-7, with no clear D. This CDR3 region has 15 residues. V was clipped by 0 bases and J by 7 bases, with 16 bases between them. The germline V gene has CDR1 SGHTA and CDR2 FQGNSA. As DNA, the CDR3 is TGTGCCAGCAGCTTAGCCGGCTCAGGCTTTCGGGAGCAGTACTTC. Amino acid sequence: CASSLAGSGFREQYF. The variable domain in full, completed from reference TRBV7-2 and TRBJ2-7, reads GAGVSQSPSNKVTEKGKDVELRCDPISGHTALYWYRQSLGQGLEFLIYFQGNSAPDKSGLPSDRFSAERTGGSVSTLTIQRTQQEDSAVYLCASSLAGSGFREQYFGPGTRLTVT.

V and J are TRBV18 and TRBJ1-1; D is unclear. The CDR3 consists of 12 residues. Germline V gene sequence: CDR1 KGHSH, CDR2 LQKENI. The germline V and J ends were trimmed by 4 bases and 6 bases, with 9 bases remaining between them. CDR3 coding DNA: TGTGCCAGCTCACGTTCTCCCCCTGAAGCTTTCTTT. It yields the protein CASSRSPPEAFF.

The chain joins TRBV28 to TRBJ1-5, with a possible D match to TRBD1 (6 bases). The germline CDR1 and CDR2 sequences are MDHEN and SYDVKM. CDR3 length: 14 amino acids. V lost 5 bases and J lost 4, with 12 bases in between. This CDR3 reads CASSIGTLNQPQHF. In DNA, the CDR3 is TGTGCCAGCAGTATCGGGACACTAAATCAGCCCCAGCATTTT.